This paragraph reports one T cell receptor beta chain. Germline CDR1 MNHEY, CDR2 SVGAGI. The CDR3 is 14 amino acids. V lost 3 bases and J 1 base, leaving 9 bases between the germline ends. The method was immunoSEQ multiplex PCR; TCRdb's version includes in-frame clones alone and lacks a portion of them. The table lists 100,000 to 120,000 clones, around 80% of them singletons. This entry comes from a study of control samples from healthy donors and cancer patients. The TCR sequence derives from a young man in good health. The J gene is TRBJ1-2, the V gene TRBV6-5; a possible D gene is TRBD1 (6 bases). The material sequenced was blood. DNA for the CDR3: TGTGCCAGCAGTTATTTGGACAGTAACTATGGCTACACCTTC. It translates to CASSYLDSNYGYTF.